This T cell receptor beta chain stems from a study of cytomegalovirus exposure and HLA in healthy donors (dated by TCRdb to about 2017). For the wider study: An earlier analysis of several hundred of the donors reported approximately 260 Gb of sequence data and 95 million to 120 million unique TCR beta sequences obtained from about 179 million T cells. About 320 gigabases of sequencing data and tens of millions of unique TCR sequences were included in an early release covering 550 to 650 HLA-typed donors. Of the 300 to 500 genotyped donors, more than 75% were placed in the genetic ancestry cluster associated with self-reported Caucasian donors. The aim of the study was to test whether cataloging public T cell receptors could identify signatures of past pathogen exposure. The study profiled the T cell repertoires of 550 to 700 subjects by immunosequencing and related them to cytomegalovirus serostatus. A separate validation cohort of approximately 130 different subjects was used in addition to the approximately 700-subject first cohort. To predict cytomegalovirus infection status, the study combined high-throughput TCR immunosequencing, statistical association of individual TCRs with disease status, and machine learning. To study patterns of TCR occurrence, a later analysis re-analyzed previously published TCR beta repertoires from around 670 donors and added high-resolution HLA genotyping. In the later analysis, no new phenotypic data were used to find candidate immune exposures; instead, reliance was placed on TCR beta sequences and their occurrence across donors. To decide whether each TCR beta V gene segment behaved as functional or pseudogenic, an earlier analysis of some 600 of the donors relied on high-throughput TCR beta sequencing. Donor age, sex, ethnicity and CMV serostatus were compiled together with the repertoire data. In a later genetic analysis, genome-wide SNP genotypes for 398 of the 666 donors were used, and that subset was treated as a discovery cohort. Every repertoire in the discovery cohort had been generated on one and the same sequencing platform. HLA typing included class I and class II loci at four-digit resolution. The number of donors typed differed by locus, with roughly 620-640 for A, B, C, DRB1 and DQB1, 522 for DQA1, over 600 for DPA1, and some 470 for DPB1. Four to six DR-DQ haplotypes were handled as single units for association and clustering, since linkage in the cohort was strong. Across approximately 420 genotyped donors of the cohort, an average of roughly 200,000 unique TCR beta nucleotide sequences per donor were sequenced, and approximately 17% of those sequences were non-productive.

The full study reports these points: A later analysis found that HLA-associated TCR beta chains were more clonally expanded and had lower generation probabilities than equally common non-associated chains. In an earlier analysis of several hundred of the donors, most TCR beta V segments were observed in productive rearrangements about 87% or about 30% of the time, broadly matching IMGT annotations. Some IMGT-functional V segments, including TRBV6-2 and TRBV6-3, could not be told apart with the 87-base-pair reads, so those segments were excluded. According to a later analysis, TCR association rates differed among HLA loci, with DRB1 alleles showing the most associated TCRs and HLA-C alleles showing the fewest. The earlier analysis of approximately 560 of the donors excluded 15 to 20 rarely observed V segments, including chromosome 9 orphons, because counts were too low. Because some donors lacked HLA typing at each locus, the association tests relied only on the typed subset. The study listed approximately 150 TCR beta chains as associated with cytomegalovirus. Most CMV-associated TCR beta chains appeared to be HLA-restricted in a later analysis, and the HLA associations seemed to be driven largely by CMV exposure. At a false discovery rate of 0.05, a later analysis linked under 20,000 TCR beta sequences to specific HLA alleles. A few of the identified cytomegalovirus-associated TCR beta chains were confirmed in vitro to be specific for cytomegalovirus antigens. Correlated functional status among segregating V segments might be attributable to linkage disequilibrium, but an unknown experimental factor could not be ruled out. A cluster of highly shared sequence variants was judged likely to represent a technical artifact of the sequencing pipeline. The cohort was sequenced for TCR beta chains only, and without alpha or paired-chain data the features that could be detected were limited. The only immune exposure information available for the cohort was CMV serostatus. A further reported finding was that TCR beta sequences accurately predicted the HLA-A and HLA-B alleles for most subjects in the first cohort. In a later genetic analysis, fewer N-insertions in productive TCRs were reported among donors in an Asian-associated ancestry cluster than the roughly 700-donor mean. Assigning TCR associations to individual alleles was difficult when HLA alleles, especially DR and DQ, strongly co-occurred. Most TCR sequences were observed very rarely across donors, whereas some public TCRs were present in many individuals. In a later genetic analysis, a missense DCLRE1C variant was associated with V-gene and J-gene trimming of TCR beta chains, and the association was replicated in an independent cohort. Several of the top co-occurrence clusters appeared to be linked to parvovirus B19, influenza, CMV and Epstein-Barr virus, according to a later analysis. Cytomegalovirus status was reported to be diagnosed by the classifier with high specificity and sensitivity in both the original and validation cohorts. According to the authors, the approach could potentially be generalized to other disease states and immunological phenotypes. Roughly uniform sequencing depth across donors was assumed in presence/absence analyses, although this assumption may not hold.

The CDR3 numbers 11 residues from cysteine through phenylalanine. CDR3 DNA only is kept here, 33 bases in frame from base 1. Based on the germline V gene (reference sequence), the CDR1 and CDR2 sequences are DFQATT and SNEGSKA. V drops 7 bases and J drops 4 bases, leaving 11 bases in between. Worth noting for this clone: It has no known antigen specificity. No much larger clone exists at a distance of one base, and base qualities are not known.

The cohort consisted of some 670 healthy bone marrow donors. At the time of sampling, every cohort member was nominally healthy, though immune exposures that went unrecorded were likely present. The donor tested CMV seronegative and was one of the 352 seronegative cohort members. Each donor provided a peripheral blood sample, and peripheral blood mononuclear cells were used for TCR beta sequencing. The Qiagen DNeasy Blood Extraction Kit was used to extract genomic DNA from the blood cell samples. Libraries were constructed by the immunoSEQ multiplex PCR assay. For the multiplex PCR, a mixture combining 60 forward primers for TCR Vbeta segments and 13 reverse primers for TCR Jbeta segments was used. The CDR3 region of rearranged TCR beta genes was amplified from genomic DNA by a multiplex PCR assay. The amplified TCR beta libraries were sequenced on the Illumina HiSeq System as 87-base-pair reads. For the original study's pipeline: Across the roughly 640 repertoires, a later analysis counted 78 million or so unique TCR beta chains, some 11 million of which were shared by at least two donors. Raw reads were error-corrected and collapsed into unique sequences with a nearest-neighbor algorithm that merged closely related sequences to remove PCR and sequencing errors. To assign V, D and J gene segments, CDR3 sequences were aligned to IMGT reference sequences. For a sequence to be retained, at least a six-nucleotide match to both a V gene segment and a J gene segment was required. Rearrangements were called productive when the CDR3 lacked stop codons and stayed in frame with V and J; all others were non-productive. CDR3 was defined according to IMGT convention as the region running from the second conserved V-encoded cysteine to the conserved J-encoded phenylalanine. The earlier analysis of 587 of the donors excluded any sequence lacking an unambiguous match to a single V gene segment. An earlier analysis of approximately 590 of the donors called V segments functional above 56.7% productive rearrangements and segregating when the between-donor standard deviation exceeded 5%. A statistical classification framework was built for diagnosing cytomegalovirus status from the catalog of TCR beta chain sequences. A later analysis assigned V and J genes by comparing TCR nucleotide sequences with IMGT/GENE-DB human TR gene sequences. In a later analysis, CDR3 sequences and most-parsimonious VDJ recombination scenarios were assigned using the TCRdist pipeline. A later analysis defined each TCR beta chain by its CDR3 amino acid sequence plus V-gene family, and excluded reads lacking a unique V-gene family. In a later analysis, several hundred highly shared, low-generation-probability nucleotide sequences were removed to address suspected cross-contamination and a sequencing artifact. In a later analysis, a clonal expansion index was calculated for each public chain from normalized within-repertoire ranks of inferred template counts. In a later analysis, generation probabilities were computed with a VDJ recombination model fitted to out-of-frame rearrangements, and the resulting probabilities were checked against IGoR. A later analysis scored TCR-TCR, TCR-HLA and TCR-CMV co-occurrence with hypergeometric tests, applying a repertoire-size bias correction to TCR pairs. False discovery rates were estimated in a later analysis by permuting HLA or CMV assignments 20 times. A later analysis grouped co-occurring TCRs with DBSCAN, adding TCRdist sequence similarity when clustering within HLA-allele-positive subsets. Repertoires with fewer than 30,000 or more than 120,000 public chains, plus five repertoires with anomalous nucleotide sharing, were excluded from co-occurrence clustering. The immuneACCESS repertoire file appears here via TCRdb, limited to in-frame rearrangements. These files lack a portion of the clones; in checked studies, under half of the deficit traces to unresolved V genes, and the cause of the others is not known. V, J and clone size are taken as reported in that table, and D and trimming were inferred from the DNA itself. The sample profile shows around 170,000 clones; roughly 80% of them were found once. The ten most abundant clones make up approximately 0.47% of the sample.

Sequencing was performed on PBMCs. This TCR was recovered from a woman in her 50s in good health and CMV-seronegative. Recombination connected TRBV20-1 to TRBJ2-7; the D region possibly corresponds to TRBD1 (6 bases align). The DNA reads TGCAGTGTAGGGGGTGCATACGAGCAGTACTTC. This codes for CSVGGAYEQYF.